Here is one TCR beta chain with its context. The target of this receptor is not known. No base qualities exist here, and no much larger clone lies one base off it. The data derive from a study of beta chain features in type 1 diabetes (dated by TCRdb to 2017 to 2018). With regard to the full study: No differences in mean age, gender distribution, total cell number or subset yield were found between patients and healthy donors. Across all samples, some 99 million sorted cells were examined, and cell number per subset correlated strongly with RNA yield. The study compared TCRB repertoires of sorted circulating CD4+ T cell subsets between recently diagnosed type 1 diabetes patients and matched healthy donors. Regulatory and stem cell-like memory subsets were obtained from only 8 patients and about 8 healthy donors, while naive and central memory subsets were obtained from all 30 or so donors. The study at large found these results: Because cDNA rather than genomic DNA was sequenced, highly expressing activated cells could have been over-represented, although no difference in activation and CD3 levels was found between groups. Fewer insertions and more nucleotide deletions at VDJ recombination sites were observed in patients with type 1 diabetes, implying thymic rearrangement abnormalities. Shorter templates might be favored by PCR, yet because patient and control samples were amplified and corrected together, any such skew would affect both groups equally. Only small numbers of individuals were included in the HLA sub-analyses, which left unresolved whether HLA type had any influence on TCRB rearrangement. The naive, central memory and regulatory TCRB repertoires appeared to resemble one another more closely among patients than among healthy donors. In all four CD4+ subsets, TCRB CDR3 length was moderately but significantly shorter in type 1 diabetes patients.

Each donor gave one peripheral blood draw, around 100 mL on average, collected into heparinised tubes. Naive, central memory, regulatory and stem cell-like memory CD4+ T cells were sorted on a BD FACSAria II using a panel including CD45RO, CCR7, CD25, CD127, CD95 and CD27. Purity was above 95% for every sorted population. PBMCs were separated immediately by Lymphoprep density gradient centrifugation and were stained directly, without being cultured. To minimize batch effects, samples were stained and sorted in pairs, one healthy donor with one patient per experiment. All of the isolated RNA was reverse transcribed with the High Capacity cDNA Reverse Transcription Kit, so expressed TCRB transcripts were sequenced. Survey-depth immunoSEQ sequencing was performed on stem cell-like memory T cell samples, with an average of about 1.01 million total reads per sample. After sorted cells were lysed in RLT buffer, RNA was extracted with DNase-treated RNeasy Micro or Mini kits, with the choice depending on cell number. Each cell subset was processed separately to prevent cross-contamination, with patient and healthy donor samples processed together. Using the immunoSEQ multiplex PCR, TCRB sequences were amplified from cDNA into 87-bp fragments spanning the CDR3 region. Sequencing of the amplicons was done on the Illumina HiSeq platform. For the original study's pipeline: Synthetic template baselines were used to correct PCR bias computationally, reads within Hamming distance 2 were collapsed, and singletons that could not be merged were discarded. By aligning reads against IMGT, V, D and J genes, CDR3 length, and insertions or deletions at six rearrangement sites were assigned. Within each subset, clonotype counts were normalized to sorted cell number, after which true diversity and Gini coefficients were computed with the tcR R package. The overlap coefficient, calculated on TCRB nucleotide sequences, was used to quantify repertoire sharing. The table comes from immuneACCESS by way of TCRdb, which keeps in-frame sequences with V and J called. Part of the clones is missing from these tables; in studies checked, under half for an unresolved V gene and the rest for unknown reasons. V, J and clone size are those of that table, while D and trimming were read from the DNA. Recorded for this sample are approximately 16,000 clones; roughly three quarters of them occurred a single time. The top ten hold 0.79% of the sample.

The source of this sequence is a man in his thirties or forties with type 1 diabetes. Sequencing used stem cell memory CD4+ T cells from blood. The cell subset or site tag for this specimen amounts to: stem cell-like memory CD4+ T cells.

The CDR3 sequence is CASSYRPGQSQYF. The DNA is as follows: TGTGCCAGCAGTTACCGTCCGGGACAGTCGCAGTACTTC. The chain is assembled from TRBV7-3 and TRBJ2-7, with 7 bases in between that match TRBD1. From the cysteine up to the phenylalanine, the CDR3 has a length of 13 residues. Only CDR3 DNA is held: 39 bases, read in frame from base 1. V is pruned by 6 bases and J by 9 bases, leaving 11 bases of the junction without a gene match. The germline V gene specifies SGHTA as CDR1 and FQGTGA as CDR2.